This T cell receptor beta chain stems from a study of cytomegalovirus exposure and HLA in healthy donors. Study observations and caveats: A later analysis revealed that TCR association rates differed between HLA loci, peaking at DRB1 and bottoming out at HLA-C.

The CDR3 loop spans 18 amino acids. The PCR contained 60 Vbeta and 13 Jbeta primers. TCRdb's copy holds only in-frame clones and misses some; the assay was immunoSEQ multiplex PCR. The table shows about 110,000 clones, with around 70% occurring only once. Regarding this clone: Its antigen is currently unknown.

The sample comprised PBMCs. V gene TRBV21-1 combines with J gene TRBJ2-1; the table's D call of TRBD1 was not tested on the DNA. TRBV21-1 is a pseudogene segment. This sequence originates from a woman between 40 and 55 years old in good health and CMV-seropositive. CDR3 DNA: TGTGCCAGCAGCAAAGAGGGGACAGGGTTGCGGGGGGACAATGAGCAGTTCTTC. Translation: CASSKEGTGLRGDNEQFF.